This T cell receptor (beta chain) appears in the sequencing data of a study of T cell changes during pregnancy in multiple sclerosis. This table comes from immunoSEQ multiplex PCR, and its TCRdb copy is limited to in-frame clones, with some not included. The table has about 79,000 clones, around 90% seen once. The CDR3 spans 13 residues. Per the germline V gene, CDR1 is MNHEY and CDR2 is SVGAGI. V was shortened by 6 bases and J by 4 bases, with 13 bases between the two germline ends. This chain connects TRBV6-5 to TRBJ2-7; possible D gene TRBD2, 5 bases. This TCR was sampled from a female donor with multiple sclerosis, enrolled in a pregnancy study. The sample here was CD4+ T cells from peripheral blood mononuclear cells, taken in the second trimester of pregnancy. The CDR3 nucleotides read TGTGCCAGCAGACGCCGGGATATATACGAGCAGTACTTC. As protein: CASRRRDIYEQYF.